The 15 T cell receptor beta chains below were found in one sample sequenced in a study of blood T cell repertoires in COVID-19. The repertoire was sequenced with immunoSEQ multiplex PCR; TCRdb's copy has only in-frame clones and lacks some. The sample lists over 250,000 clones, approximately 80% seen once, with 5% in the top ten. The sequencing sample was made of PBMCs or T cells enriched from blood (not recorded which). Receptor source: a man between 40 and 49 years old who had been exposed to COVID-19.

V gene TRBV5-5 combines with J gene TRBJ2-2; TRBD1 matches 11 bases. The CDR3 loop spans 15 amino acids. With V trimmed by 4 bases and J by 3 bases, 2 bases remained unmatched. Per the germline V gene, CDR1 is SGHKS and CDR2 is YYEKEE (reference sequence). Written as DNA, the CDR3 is TGTGCCAGCAGCCTGGGACAGGGGGACACCGGGGAGCTGTTTTTT. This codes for CASSLGQGDTGELFF.

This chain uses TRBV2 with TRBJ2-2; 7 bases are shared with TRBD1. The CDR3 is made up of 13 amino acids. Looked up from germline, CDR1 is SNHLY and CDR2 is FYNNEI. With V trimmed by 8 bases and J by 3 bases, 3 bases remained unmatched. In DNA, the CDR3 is TGTGCCAGCCGGACAGGATACACCGGGGAGCTGTTTTTT. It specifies CASRTGYTGELFF.

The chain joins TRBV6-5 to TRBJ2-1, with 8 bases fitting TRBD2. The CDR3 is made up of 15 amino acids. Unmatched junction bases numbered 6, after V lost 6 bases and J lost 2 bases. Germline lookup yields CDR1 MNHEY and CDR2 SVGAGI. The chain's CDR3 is CASSPTSGPYNEQFF. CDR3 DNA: TGTGCCAGCAGCCCAACTAGCGGTCCCTACAATGAGCAGTTCTTC.

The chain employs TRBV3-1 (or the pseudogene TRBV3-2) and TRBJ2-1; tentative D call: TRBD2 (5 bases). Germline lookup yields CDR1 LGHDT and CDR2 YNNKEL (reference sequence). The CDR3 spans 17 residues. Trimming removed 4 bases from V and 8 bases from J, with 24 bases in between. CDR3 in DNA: TGTGCCAGCAGCCCTCAATTCCTACCTTTTCGGCGGGATGAGCAGTTCTTC. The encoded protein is CASSPQFLPFRRDEQFF.

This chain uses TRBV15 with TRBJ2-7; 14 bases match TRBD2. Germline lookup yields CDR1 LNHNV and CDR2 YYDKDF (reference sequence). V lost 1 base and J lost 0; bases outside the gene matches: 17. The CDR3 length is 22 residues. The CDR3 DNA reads TGTGCCACCAGCAGAGCTAAGGAATCAGGACTAGCGGGAGGCGGGGTCTCCTACGAGCAGTACTTC. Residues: CATSRAKESGLAGGGVSYEQYF.

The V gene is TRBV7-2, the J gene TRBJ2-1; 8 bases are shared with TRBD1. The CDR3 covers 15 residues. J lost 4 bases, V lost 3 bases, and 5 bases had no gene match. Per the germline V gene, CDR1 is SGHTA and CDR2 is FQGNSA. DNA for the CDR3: TGTGCCAGCAGCTTTTACGGGACAGGTTACAATGAGCAGTTCTTC. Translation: CASSFYGTGYNEQFF.

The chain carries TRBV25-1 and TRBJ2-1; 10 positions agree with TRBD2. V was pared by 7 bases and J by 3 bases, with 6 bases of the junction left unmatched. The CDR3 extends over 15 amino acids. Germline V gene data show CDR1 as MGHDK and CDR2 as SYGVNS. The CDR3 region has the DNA TGTGCCAGCACAAAGCGGGAGGGCCTCTACAATGAGCAGTTCTTC. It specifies CASTKREGLYNEQFF. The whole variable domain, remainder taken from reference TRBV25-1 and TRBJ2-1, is EADIYQTPRYLVIGTGKKITLECSQTMGHDKMYWYQQDPGMELHLIHYSYGVNSTEKGDLSSESTVSRIRTEHFPLTLESARPSHTSQYLCASTKREGLYNEQFFGPGTRLTVL.

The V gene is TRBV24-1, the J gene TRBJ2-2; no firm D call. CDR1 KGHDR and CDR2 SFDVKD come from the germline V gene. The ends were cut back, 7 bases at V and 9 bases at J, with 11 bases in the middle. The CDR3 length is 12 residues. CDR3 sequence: CATSGGVRELFF. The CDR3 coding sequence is TGTGCCACCAGCGGTGGTGTCAGGGAGCTGTTTTTT.

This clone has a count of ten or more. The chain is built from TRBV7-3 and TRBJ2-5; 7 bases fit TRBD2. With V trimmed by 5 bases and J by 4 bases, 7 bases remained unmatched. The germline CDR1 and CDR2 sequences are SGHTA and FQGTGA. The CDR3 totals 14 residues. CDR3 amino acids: CASSPSGGRETQYF. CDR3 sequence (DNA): TGTGCCAGCAGCCCCTCGGGGGGAAGAGAGACCCAGTACTTC.

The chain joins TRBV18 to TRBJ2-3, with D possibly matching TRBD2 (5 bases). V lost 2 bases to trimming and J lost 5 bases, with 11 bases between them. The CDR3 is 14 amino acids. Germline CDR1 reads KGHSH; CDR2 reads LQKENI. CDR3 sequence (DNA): TGTGCCAGCTCACCAGGGCGGGTAGTAGATACGCAGTATTTT. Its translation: CASSPGRVVDTQYF.

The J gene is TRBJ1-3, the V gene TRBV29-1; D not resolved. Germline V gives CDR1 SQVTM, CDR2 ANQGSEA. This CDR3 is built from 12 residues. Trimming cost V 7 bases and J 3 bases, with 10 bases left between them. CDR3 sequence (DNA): TGCAGCGCTAAGGAGAGTGGAAACACCATATATTTT. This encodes CSAKESGNTIYF.

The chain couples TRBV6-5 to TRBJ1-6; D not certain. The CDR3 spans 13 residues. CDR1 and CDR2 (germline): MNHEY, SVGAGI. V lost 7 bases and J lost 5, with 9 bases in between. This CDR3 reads CASTRGNNSPLHF. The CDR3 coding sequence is TGTGCCAGCACGAGAGGAAATAATTCACCCCTCCACTTT.

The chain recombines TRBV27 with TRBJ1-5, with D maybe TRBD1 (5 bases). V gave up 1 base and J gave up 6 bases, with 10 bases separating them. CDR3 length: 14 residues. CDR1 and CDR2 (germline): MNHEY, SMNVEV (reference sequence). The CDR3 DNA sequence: TGTGCCAGCAGTTTATTGGGGGGTAGTCAGCCCCAGCATTTT. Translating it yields CASSLLGGSQPQHF.

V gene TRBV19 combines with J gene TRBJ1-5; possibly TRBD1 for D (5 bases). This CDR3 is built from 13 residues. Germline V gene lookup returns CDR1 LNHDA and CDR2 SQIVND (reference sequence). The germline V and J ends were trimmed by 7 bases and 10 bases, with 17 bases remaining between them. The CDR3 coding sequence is TGTGCCAGTATCGGGACTGGGGTTGGCCCCCAGCATTTT. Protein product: CASIGTGVGPQHF.

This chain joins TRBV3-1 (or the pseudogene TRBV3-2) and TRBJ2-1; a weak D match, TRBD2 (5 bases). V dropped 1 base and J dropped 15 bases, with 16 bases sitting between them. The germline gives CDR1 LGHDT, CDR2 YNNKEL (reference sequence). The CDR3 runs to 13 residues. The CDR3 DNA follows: TGTGCCAGCAGCCAAGCAAGCGCGGGTCGGAGGTTCTTC. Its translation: CASSQASAGRRFF.